The 15 T cell receptor beta chains below were found in one sample sequenced in a study of CD4 T cells in relation to SARS-CoV-2 and coronaviruses. Profiling relied on immunoSEQ multiplex PCR, and the TCRdb table lists in-frame clones only, not all of them. The table records about 23,000 clones, approximately 80% of them present only once. Before the COVID-19 pandemic, during about 2011-2019, CD4+ T cells were taken from unexposed donors. Isolation of CD4+ T cells took place after about 9 days in culture. Their specific antigens are unknown. The source material was CD4+ T cells from PBMCs, cultured in vitro. The receptors originated from a human donor in good health.

The chain is built from TRBV7-2 and TRBJ1-2, with 7 bases lining up with TRBD1. The J segment lost 4 bases and the V segment lost 1 base, leaving 6 bases of the junction unmatched. CDR1 is SGHTA, CDR2 FQGNSA, per germline. CDR3 length: 15 residues. The CDR3 loop reads CASSLGQTGVYGYTF. CDR3 nucleotide sequence: TGTGCCAGCAGCTTAGGACAAACAGGGGTCTATGGCTACACCTTC.

V usage is TRBV18 and J usage is TRBJ2-2; D is unclear. The length of the CDR3 is 13 residues. The V and J ends lost 3 bases and 4 bases respectively, with 6 bases between them. CDR1 KGHSH and CDR2 LQKENI come from the germline V gene. This chain's CDR3 is CASSPLATGELFF. CDR3 sequence (DNA): TGTGCCAGCTCACCGTTGGCCACCGGGGAGCTGTTTTTT.

The chain joins TRBV28 to TRBJ2-1, with 9 positions matching TRBD2. This CDR3 spans 11 amino acids. From germline, CDR1 is MDHEN and CDR2 SYDVKM. With V trimmed by 8 bases and J by 9 bases, 2 bases remained unmatched. The CDR3 loop is CASGLASEQFF. The CDR3 DNA reads as TGTGCCAGCGGACTAGCGTCTGAGCAGTTCTTC.

The chain links TRBV7-3 to TRBJ2-1; TRBD2 aligns across 9 bases. The CDR3 has 16 residues. Germline V gene lookup returns CDR1 SGHTA and CDR2 FQGTGA. J lost 3 bases, V lost 5 bases, and 8 bases had no gene match. The CDR3 DNA follows: TGTGCCAGCAGCCCAACCGGGACTAGCAGCTACAATGAGCAGTTCTTC. Translated, it gives CASSPTGTSSYNEQFF.

V is TRBV12-2 and J is TRBJ1-1; the tabulated D call, TRBD1, remains unverified against the DNA. TRBV12-2 is a documented pseudogene. This CDR3 is built from 18 residues. CDR3 sequence: CASRSLGGQGPPGTEAFF. The CDR3 DNA reads as TGTGCAAGTCGCTCCCTGGGGGGACAGGGTCCCCCAGGCACTGAAGCTTTCTTT.

The V and J genes are TRBV5-1 and TRBJ2-6, with TRBD1 matching 8 bases. Germline-derived CDR1 and CDR2 are SGHRS and YFSETQ. The V gene end was trimmed by 0 bases and the J gene end by 0 bases; junction bases not matched to a gene: 8. The CDR3 sequence is 19 residues long. CDR3 sequence (DNA): TGCGCCAGCAGCTTGGCAACCGGGACAGGAAACTCTGGGGCCAACGTCCTGACTTTC. This sequence encodes CASSLATGTGNSGANVLTF.

V and J are TRBV10-3 and TRBJ1-3, with 10 bases fitting TRBD1. This CDR3 has 14 residues. V was clipped by 10 bases and J by 0 bases; unmatched bases: 3. Per the germline V gene, CDR1 is ENHRY and CDR2 is SYGVKD. DNA of the CDR3: TGTGCCACCGGACAGGGGGACTCTGGAAACACCATATATTTT. Translated, it gives CATGQGDSGNTIYF.

This chain uses TRBV5-8 with TRBJ2-3; 8 bases are shared with TRBD1. There are 12 residues in the CDR3. Per the germline V gene, CDR1 is SGHTS and CDR2 is YDEGEE. V dropped 4 bases and J dropped 8; count of bases not matched to a gene: 3. The CDR3 DNA reads as TGTGCCAGCAGCGAGGACAGGGCTACGCAGTATTTT. It specifies CASSEDRATQYF.

The chain couples TRBV24-1 to TRBJ2-5; TRBD1 matches at 7 bases. The germline CDR1 and CDR2 sequences are KGHDR and SFDVKD. The CDR3 length is 18 residues. Trimming removed 1 base from V and 3 bases from J; junction bases left unmatched: 13. The CDR3 is CATSDFRDRVLRKETQYF. For the CDR3, the DNA is TGTGCCACCAGTGATTTCCGCGACAGGGTCTTACGGAAAGAGACCCAGTACTTC.

V is TRBV9 and J is TRBJ1-6; 8 bases agree with TRBD1. Germline assignment: CDR1 SGDLS and CDR2 YYNGEE. The CDR3 covers 15 residues. Trimming removed 4 bases from V and 6 bases from J; junction bases left unmatched: 6. Written as DNA, the CDR3 is TGTGCCAGCAGCCTCGCGACAGGGGTTAATTCACCCCTCCACTTT. Its protein is CASSLATGVNSPLHF.

V gene TRBV4-2 combines with J gene TRBJ2-3, with 12 bases aligning to TRBD1. Losses at the gene ends were 5 bases for V and 5 bases for J; bases not matched to a gene: 8. The CDR3 length is 16 residues. The germline V gene has CDR1 LGHNA and CDR2 YNFKEQ. The CDR3 DNA reads TGTGCCAGCAGCGTTAGGGGACAGGGGGCTGGAGATACGCAGTATTTT. Translating gives CASSVRGQGAGDTQYF.

J is TRBJ2-5 and V is TRBV2, with D perhaps given as TRBD1 or TRBD2 (6 bases each). Germline V gene sequence: CDR1 SNHLY, CDR2 FYNNEI. The CDR3 loop spans 13 amino acids. V lost 6 bases and J lost 7, with 15 bases in between. The CDR3 loop reads CASRSRGVGTQYF. DNA of the CDR3: TGTGCCAGCAGATCGAGGGGGGTAGGGACCCAGTACTTC.

The chain uses TRBV19 and TRBJ2-1, with 13 positions matching TRBD2. Germline lookup yields CDR1 LNHDA and CDR2 SQIVND (reference sequence). The CDR3 contains 15 residues. With 2 bases clipped from V and 7 bases from J, the junction kept 2 bases outside the gene matches. CDR3 in amino acids: CASSIRTSGRNEQFF. Here the CDR3 DNA reads TGTGCCAGTAGTATAAGGACTAGCGGGAGAAATGAGCAGTTCTTC.

The count of this clone is one. The chain has TRBV5-1 and TRBJ1-1; 8 nucleotides align to TRBD1. The germline V gene has CDR1 SGHRS and CDR2 YFSETQ. The CDR3 has 15 residues. The V gene end was trimmed by 4 bases and the J gene end by 5 bases; junction bases not matched to a gene: 10. In nucleotides, the CDR3 is TGCGCCAGCAGCCCGGAGGGACAGGTGGAAACTGAAGCTTTCTTT. Protein: CASSPEGQVETEAFF.

The rearrangement uses TRBV6-4 and TRBJ2-3; D is perhaps TRBD2 (5 bases). The germline gives CDR1 MRHNA, CDR2 SNTAGT. V lost 0 bases and J lost 2, with 9 bases in between. This CDR3 comprises 15 residues. CDR3 nucleotides: TGTGCCAGCAGTGACTCCAGCGGAACCACAGATACGCAGTATTTT. Protein: CASSDSSGTTDTQYF.